A selection of T cell receptor beta chains follows, all from one sample in a study of OX40 agonist ivuxolimab in advanced cancers. Libraries were prepared by immunoSEQ multiplex PCR; TCRdb keeps only in-frame clonotypes and omits some of them. The sample holds about 120,000 clones, around 91% seen once. The sequencing used CD4+ or CD8+ T cells sorted from blood, collected in a trial of the OX40 agonist ivuxolimab. The source is an adult with an advanced solid tumor such as melanoma, head and neck, liver or kidney cancer. The CDR3 runs from the conserved cysteine through the conserved F or W. A D gene is named only where the DNA matches it firmly. Size tells how often a clone was seen (once, few, many) or the class of an expanded clone, and some rows leave it out.

CDR3nt	CDR3aa	d_gene	v_gene	j_gene	abundance
TGTGCCAGAAGCTGTAAGAAATACCTCGACAGGGCTGGGGCCAACGTCCTGACTTTC	CARSCKKYLDRAGANVLTF	TRBD1	TRBV5-3	TRBJ2-6	.
TGCGCCAGCAGCCAAGACCCACCACAGGCTGGGGTGGGGAATAATTCACCCCTCCACTTT	CASSQDPPQAGVGNNSPLHF	.	TRBV4-3	TRBJ1-6	.
TGTGCCATCAGTGAGCGGCCGACTGGGGCCAACGTCCTGACTTTC	CAISERPTGANVLTF	.	TRBV10-3	TRBJ2-6	.
TGCGCCAGCAGTGAGGCCAAAGAGACCCAGTACTTC	CASSEAKETQYF	.	TRBV10-2	TRBJ2-5	once
TGTGCCTGGAAACTTGGACCCACTGGAAACACCATATATTTT	CAWKLGPTGNTIYF	.	TRBV30	TRBJ1-3	.
TGTGCCAGCAGCCTAGGGGGCCGCAATTCACCCCTCCACTTT	CASSLGGRNSPLHF	TRBD1	TRBV14	TRBJ1-6	.
TGTGCCAGCAGTTCAACCATGACGCGGGAAAAACTGTTTTTT	CASSSTMTREKLFF	.	TRBV6-5	TRBJ1-4	once
TGCGCCAGCAGCTTGTCCCGAAACACTGAAGCTTTCTTT	CASSLSRNTEAFF	.	TRBV5-1	TRBJ1-1	.
TGCGCCAGCAGCCGGACCAGGGGGACCTACAATGAGCAGTTCTTC	CASSRTRGTYNEQFF	TRBD1	TRBV4-3	TRBJ2-1	.
TGTGCCAGCAGCTTGCCAGGGACCTACGAGCAGTACTTC	CASSLPGTYEQYF	.	TRBV5-6	TRBJ2-7	once
TGTGCCTGGAGTGTACGACTAGCGGGCGACAAGTTCTTC	CAWSVRLAGDKFF	TRBD2	TRBV30	TRBJ2-1	.
TGTGCCAGCAGTCCTCAGGGGGCGACTAATGAAAAACTGTTTTTT	CASSPQGATNEKLFF	TRBD1	TRBV11-2	TRBJ1-4	.
TGCAGCGTTGGACCTTCTGGCTCCTACAATGAGCAGTTCTTC	CSVGPSGSYNEQFF	.	TRBV29-1	TRBJ2-1	.
TGTGCCAGTCGACTAGCGGGGGGAGGTAATGAGCAGTTCTTC	CASRLAGGGNEQFF	TRBD2	TRBV7-2	TRBJ2-1	.
TGTGCCAGTAGTATAACCCCAGGGGGGTCCTACGAGCAGTACTTC	CASSITPGGSYEQYF	.	TRBV19	TRBJ2-7	.
TGTGCCAGCCGACCGGGGGGCGATGAGCAGTTCTTC	CASRPGGDEQFF	.	TRBV7-8	TRBJ2-1	.
TGTGCCAGCAAGGGGGGGGAGAATACTGAAGCTTTCTTT	CASKGGENTEAFF	.	TRBV6-1	TRBJ1-1	.
TGTGCCAGCAGTCCTTTTGGCCAAGCAGAGCAGTTCTTC	CASSPFGQAEQFF	.	TRBV27	TRBJ2-1	.
TGTGCCAGCAGCACAACCTTGACAGGGATAAGGTACAATGAGCAGTTCTTC	CASSTTLTGIRYNEQFF	.	TRBV21-1	TRBJ2-1	.
TGCGCCAGCACCCTGGACAGGGGCGATGAGCAGTTCTTC	CASTLDRGDEQFF	TRBD1	TRBV5-1	TRBJ2-1	.
TGTGCCAGCAGCCCGAGGGAGGGTCAGCCCCAGCATTTT	CASSPREGQPQHF	.	TRBV7-3	TRBJ1-5	.
TGCGCCAGCAGCTACCACCAAGAGACCCAGTACTTC	CASSYHQETQYF	.	TRBV5-1	TRBJ2-5	.
TGTGCCATCAGTGGGGAAAGCAATGGAGAGACCCAGTACTTC	CAISGESNGETQYF	.	TRBV10-3	TRBJ2-5	.